The T cell receptor beta chain described here comes from a study of OX40 agonist ivuxolimab in advanced cancers. Baseline was the first blood sampling point, followed by cycle 4 day 1 and cycle 7 day 1. Assay: immunoSEQ multiplex PCR; the TCRdb copy retains only in-frame clones and omits some. The profile shows roughly 16,000 clones, roughly 73% of them singletons. The CDR3 runs 14 residues. V lost 2 bases, J lost 5 bases, and 12 bases lay in between. The germline gives CDR1 MRHNA, CDR2 SNTAGT. The chain combines TRBV6-4 with TRBJ1-2, with D uncertain. The source was CD4+ or CD8+ T cells sorted from blood, collected in a trial of the OX40 agonist ivuxolimab. The receptor comes from an adult with an advanced solid tumor such as melanoma, head and neck, liver or kidney cancer. The CDR3 DNA is TGTGCCAGCAGTGACCTCCCCCGGGCATATGGCTACACCTTC. Protein product: CASSDLPRAYGYTF.